The 20 T cell receptor beta chains given below trace back to one sample, sequenced in a study of T cells in Graves' hyperthyroidism and ophthalmopathy. Researchers took RNA transcripts and amplified the TCR beta CDR3 regions from them. The TCR CDR3 was amplified in a first-round RT-PCR using the HTBI primer set. TCRdb reprocessed the multiplex PCR reads with MiXCR, giving one entry per CDR3 protein. The data contain around 350,000 distinct CDR3 sequences, 14% of them singletons. Sequencing was carried out using blood. Every receptor here comes from a woman aged 30 to 39 with Graves' ophthalmopathy.

This clonotype was recorded many times. The chain carries TRBV7-9 and TRBJ2-7, with D uncertain. Per germline, CDR1 SEHNR and CDR2 FQNEAQ (reference sequence). This CDR3 comprises 15 residues. The V end lost 5 bases, the J end lost 0 bases, and 14 bases lay between the germline ends. The CDR3 loop is CASSHLGPDSYEQYF. The CDR3 DNA reads TGTGCCAGCAGCCACTTGGGCCCAGACTCCTACGAGCAGTACTTC.

This clonotype was seen many times. V is TRBV12-3 or TRBV12-4 and J is TRBJ2-3; no clear D gene. The CDR3 consists of 14 residues. The V end was cut by 1 base, the J end by 0 bases, with 5 bases between. In nucleotides, the CDR3 is TGTGCCAGCAGTTTAGGGCTGAGCACAGATACGCAGTATTTT. Its translation: CASSLGLSTDTQYF.

At least ten counts were recorded for this clonotype. This chain uses TRBV30 with TRBJ2-5; possibly TRBD1 or TRBD2 for D (5 bases each). This CDR3 has 14 residues. Trimming shortened V by 2 bases and J by 2 bases, and 12 bases separated the two germline ends. Germline lookup yields CDR1 GTSNPN and CDR2 SVGIG (reference sequence). This CDR3 is CAWSRGAAQETQYF. The CDR3 nucleotides read TGTGCCTGGAGTAGGGGAGCGGCGCAAGAGACCCAGTACTTC.

The chain has TRBV4-1 and TRBJ2-3; D remains ambiguous. The germline gives CDR1 MGHRA, CDR2 YSYEKL. Trimming cost V 0 bases and J 1 base, with 8 bases left between them. The CDR3 spans 15 residues. This CDR3 reads CASSQDRSRTDTQYF. DNA for the CDR3: TGCGCCAGCAGCCAAGATCGGAGTCGCACAGATACGCAGTATTTT.

This chain links TRBV20-1 with TRBJ2-1; D may be TRBD2 (7 bases). This CDR3 contains 14 residues. V gave up 4 bases and J gave up 7 bases, with 17 bases separating them. CDR1 is DFQATT, CDR2 SNEGSKA, per germline (reference sequence). The CDR3 reads CSATRAAGANEQFF. The CDR3 DNA follows: TGCAGTGCTACCAGAGCGGCGGGGGCTAATGAGCAGTTCTTC.

There are many counts of this clonotype. The chain uses TRBV6-5 and TRBJ2-7; D might be TRBD1 (6 bases). The CDR3 extends over 15 amino acids. Germline CDR1 MNHEY, CDR2 SVGAGI. V shed 2 bases and J shed 5 bases, with 16 bases lying between them. The DNA for the CDR3 is TGTGCCAGCAGTTACATGGGGACATTTCCCCACGAGCAGTACTTC. Translated: CASSYMGTFPHEQYF.

There are a few counts of this clonotype. The V call is TRBV19, the J call TRBJ2-6; 12 bases align to TRBD1. This CDR3 comprises 15 residues. Unmatched junction bases numbered 4, after V lost 11 bases and J lost 2 bases. CDR1 is LNHDA, CDR2 SQIVND, per germline (reference sequence). The CDR3 sequence is CAGGTGGAGANVLTF. The DNA of the CDR3 is TGTGCCGGCGGGACAGGGGGCGCTGGGGCCAACGTCCTGACTTTC.

This clonotype was seen many times. The V and J genes are TRBV2 and TRBJ2-1; D is ambiguous. The CDR3 has 12 residues. The germline V gene encodes CDR1 SNHLY and CDR2 FYNNEI. V gave up 9 bases and J gave up 11 bases, with 17 bases separating them. The CDR3 sequence: CARGSAALQQFF. DNA of the CDR3: TGTGCCAGAGGGTCTGCGGCACTCCAGCAGTTCTTC. The complete variable domain, with remaining parts taken from reference TRBV2 and TRBJ2-1, reads EPEVTQTPSHQVTQMGQEVILRCVPISNHLYFYWYRQILGQKVEFLVSFYNNEISEKSEIFDDQFSVERPDGSNFTLKIRSTKLEDSAMYFCARGSAALQQFFGPGTRLTVL.

This clonotype was seen at least ten times. The chain recombines TRBV6-1 with TRBJ2-7; weak D call: TRBD1 (5 bases). The CDR3 is made up of 14 amino acids. Trimming cost V 2 bases and J 2 bases, with 10 bases left between them. CDR1 is MNHNS and CDR2 is SASEGT in the germline V gene. CDR3 region: CASSELSGPYEQYF. CDR3 DNA sequence: TGTGCCAGCAGTGAATTGTCAGGGCCCTACGAGCAGTACTTC.

This clonotype was picked up many times. The junction departs from the called germline gene at one end, perhaps through a read error. This chain joins TRBV7-7 and TRBJ1-1; 9 bases line up with TRBD1. Germline lookup yields CDR1 SSHAT and CDR2 FNYEAQ (reference sequence). The length of the CDR3 is 19 residues. CDR3 in amino acids: CASSLAPPRDRVSFTEAFF. The CDR3 DNA is TGTGCTAGCAGCTTAGCACCACCCCGGGACAGGGTCTCGTTCACTGAAGCTTTCTTT.

This clonotype was detected ten times or more. This chain connects TRBV27 to TRBJ1-4; D perhaps matches TRBD1 (6 bases). Trimming removed 2 bases at V and 4 bases at J, with 11 bases between. Germline-derived CDR1 and CDR2 are MNHEY and SMNVEV (reference sequence). The CDR3 sequence is 15 residues long. Here the CDR3 DNA reads TGTGCCAGCAGTTTAAGGACAGCCCTTAATGAAAAACTGTTTTTT. Protein: CASSLRTALNEKLFF.

A remark on this clonotype: Possible read error: a much larger clone is one base away. The J gene is TRBJ2-7, the V gene TRBV3-1; 9 bases agree with TRBD1. This CDR3 has 15 residues. Germline V gene sequence: CDR1 LGHDT, CDR2 YNNKEL (reference sequence). The DNA for the CDR3 is TGTGCCAGCAGCCATATACAGGGGGCTCGTTACGAGGAGTACTTC. It encodes CASSHIQGARYEEYF.

On this clonotype: A much larger clonotype is one base distant, so this may be a read error. The chain carries TRBV2 and TRBJ1-1; 8 bases fit TRBD1. Looked up from germline, CDR1 is SNHLY and CDR2 is FYNNEI. The CDR3 extends over 14 amino acids. The CDR3 DNA is TGTGCCGGCAGTGGGGGACAGGCGAACACTGAAGCTTTCTTT. It encodes CAGSGGQANTEAFF.

This clonotype was seen only a few times. The rearrangement links TRBV14 to TRBJ1-1; D is unresolved. The CDR3 covers 13 residues. Trimming pared 8 bases from V and 0 bases from J, leaving 10 bases between. The germline CDR1 and CDR2 sequences are SGHDN and FVKESK. The CDR3 is CASRAGMNTEAFF. DNA for the CDR3: TGTGCCAGCCGGGCGGGGATGAACACTGAAGCTTTCTTT.

A few counts support this clonotype. The rearrangement uses TRBV14 and TRBJ1-6; D might be TRBD1 (5 bases). CDR1 and CDR2 (germline): SGHDN, FVKESK. Trimming removed 3 bases from V and 10 bases from J, with 10 bases in between. This CDR3 has 13 amino acids. The CDR3 protein is CASSHPGTSPLHF. In nucleotides, the CDR3 is TGTGCCAGCAGCCATCCAGGGACGTCACCCCTCCACTTT.

This clonotype has ten or more counts. This chain links TRBV20-1 with TRBJ2-1; 11 bases map to TRBD2. Germline CDR1 DFQATT, CDR2 SNEGSKA (reference sequence). CDR3 length: 18 residues. Trimming cost V 5 bases and J 0 bases; bases outside gene matches: 12. The DNA of the CDR3 is TGCAGTGCTTTCCTAGCGGGGGGCCCTGGGGGCTCCTACAATGAGCAGTTCTTC. Its translation is CSAFLAGGPGGSYNEQFF.

This sequence joins TRBV27 and TRBJ2-2; D is possibly TRBD1 or TRBD2 (5 bases each). This CDR3 has 15 residues. The germline V and J ends were trimmed by 5 bases and 3 bases, with 13 bases remaining between them. Germline CDR1 and CDR2: MNHEY and SMNVEV (reference sequence). In DNA, the CDR3 is TGTGCCAGCAGTGCCCGGGACCAGCACACCGGGGAGCTGTTTTTT. It codes for CASSARDQHTGELFF.

This clonotype was counted ten times or more. The V and J genes are TRBV27 and TRBJ1-2; D may be TRBD1 (6 bases). The V gene lost 3 bases and the J gene lost 5 bases, with 25 bases spanning the gap. Germline CDR1 reads MNHEY; CDR2 reads SMNVEV (reference sequence). The CDR3 extends over 18 amino acids. CDR3 bases: TGTGCCAGCAGTTTGGGGCAAAGGACAGCCACGAAATATTATGGCTACACCTTC. Its translation: CASSLGQRTATKYYGYTF.

This clonotype appeared many times. V gene TRBV6-1 combines with J gene TRBJ2-3; D may be TRBD2 (5 bases). This CDR3 has 15 residues. The germline V and J ends were trimmed by 11 bases and 4 bases, with 22 bases remaining between them. Germline V gives CDR1 MNHNS, CDR2 SASEGT. DNA of the CDR3: TGTGCCGTCACCCAAAATGAGGGTAGGGCAGATACGCAGTATTTT. This sequence encodes CAVTQNEGRADTQYF.

Turning to this clonotype: One base away lies a much larger clone, so this may be a sequencing read error. V gene TRBV16 combines with J gene TRBJ1-2, with unresolved D. Between the trimmed V and J ends, which lost 2 bases and 2 bases, there was a span of 9 bases. Germline V gives CDR1 KGHSY, CDR2 FQNENV. The CDR3 is 14 residues long. The CDR3 nucleotides are TGTGCCAGCAGCCAAAGCACACAGAACTATGGCTACACCTTC. Protein sequence: CASSQSTQNYGYTF.